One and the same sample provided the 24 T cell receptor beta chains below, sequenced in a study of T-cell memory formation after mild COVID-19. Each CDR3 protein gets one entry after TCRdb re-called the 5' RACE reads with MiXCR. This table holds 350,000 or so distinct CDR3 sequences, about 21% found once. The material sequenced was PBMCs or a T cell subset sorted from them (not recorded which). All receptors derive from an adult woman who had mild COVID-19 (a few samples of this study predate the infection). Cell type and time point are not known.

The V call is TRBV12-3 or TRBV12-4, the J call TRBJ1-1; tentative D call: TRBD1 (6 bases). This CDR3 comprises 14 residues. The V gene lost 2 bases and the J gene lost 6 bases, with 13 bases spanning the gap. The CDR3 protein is CASSLNQGFAEAFF. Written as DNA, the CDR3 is TGTGCCAGCAGTTTAAACCAGGGGTTCGCTGAAGCTTTCTTT.

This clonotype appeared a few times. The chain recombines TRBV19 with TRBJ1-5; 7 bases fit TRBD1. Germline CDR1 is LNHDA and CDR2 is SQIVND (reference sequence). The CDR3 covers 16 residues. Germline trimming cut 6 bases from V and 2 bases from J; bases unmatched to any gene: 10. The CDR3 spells CASRQTGSFGNQPQHF. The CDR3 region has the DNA TGTGCCAGTAGGCAGACAGGGTCGTTTGGCAATCAGCCCCAGCATTTT.

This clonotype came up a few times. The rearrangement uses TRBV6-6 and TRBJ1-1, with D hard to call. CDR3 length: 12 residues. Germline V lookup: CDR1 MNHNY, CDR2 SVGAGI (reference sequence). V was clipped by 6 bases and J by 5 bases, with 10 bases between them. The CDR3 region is CASSARNTEAFF. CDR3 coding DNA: TGTGCCAGCAGCGCAAGAAATACTGAAGCTTTCTTT.

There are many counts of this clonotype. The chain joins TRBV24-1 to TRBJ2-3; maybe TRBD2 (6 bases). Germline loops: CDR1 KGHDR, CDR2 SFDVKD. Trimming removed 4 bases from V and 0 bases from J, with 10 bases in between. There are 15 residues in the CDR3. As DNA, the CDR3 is TGTGCCACCAGTGACCCCGGGACTAGCACAGATACGCAGTATTTT. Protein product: CATSDPGTSTDTQYF.

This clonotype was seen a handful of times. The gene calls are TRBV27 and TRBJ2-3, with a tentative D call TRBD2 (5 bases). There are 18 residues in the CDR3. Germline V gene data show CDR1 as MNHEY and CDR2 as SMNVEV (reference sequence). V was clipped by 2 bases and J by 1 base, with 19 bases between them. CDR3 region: CASSLPPVSGGRTDTQYF. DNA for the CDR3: TGTGCCAGCAGTTTACCCCCCGTGAGCGGCGGCCGCACAGATACGCAGTATTTT.

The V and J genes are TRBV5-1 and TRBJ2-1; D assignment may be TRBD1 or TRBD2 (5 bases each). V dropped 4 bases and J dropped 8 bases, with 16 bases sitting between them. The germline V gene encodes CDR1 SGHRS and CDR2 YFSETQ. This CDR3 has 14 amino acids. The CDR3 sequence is CASSHRGLEDEQFF. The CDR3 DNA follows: TGCGCCAGCAGCCACCGGGGCCTCGAGGATGAGCAGTTCTTC.

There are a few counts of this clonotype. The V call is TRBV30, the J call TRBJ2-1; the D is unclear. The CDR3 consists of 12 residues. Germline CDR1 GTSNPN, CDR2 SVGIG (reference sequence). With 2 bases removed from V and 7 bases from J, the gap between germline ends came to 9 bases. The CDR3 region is CAWSRIGNEQFF. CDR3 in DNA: TGTGCCTGGAGTCGAATAGGAAATGAGCAGTTCTTC.

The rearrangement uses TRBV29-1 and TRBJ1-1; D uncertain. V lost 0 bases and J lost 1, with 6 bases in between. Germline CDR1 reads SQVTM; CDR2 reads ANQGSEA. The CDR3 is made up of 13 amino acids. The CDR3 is CSVEDLQNTEAFF. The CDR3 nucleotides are TGCAGCGTTGAAGATCTACAGAACACTGAAGCTTTCTTT. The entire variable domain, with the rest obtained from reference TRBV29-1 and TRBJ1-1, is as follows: SAVISQKPSRDICQRGTSLTIQCQVDSQVTMMFWYRQQPGQSLTLIATANQGSEATYESGFVIDKFPISRPNLTFSTLTVSNMSPEDSSIYLCSVEDLQNTEAFFGQGTRLTVV.

CDR3 coding DNA: TGCGCCAGCAGCCAAGATCTGATAGTACAGGGTAAAGGCTACACCTTC. This codes for CASSQDLIVQGKGYTF. The chain carries TRBV4-3 and TRBJ1-2; tentatively, D is TRBD1 (6 bases). Trimming left V 0 bases short and J 8 bases short, with 19 bases between. The CDR3 extends over 16 amino acids. In germline, CDR1 is LGHNA, CDR2 YSLEER.

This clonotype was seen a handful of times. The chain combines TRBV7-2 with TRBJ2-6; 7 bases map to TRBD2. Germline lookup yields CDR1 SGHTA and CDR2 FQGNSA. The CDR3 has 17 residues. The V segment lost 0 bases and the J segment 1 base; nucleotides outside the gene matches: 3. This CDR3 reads CASSLAGGRSGANVLTF. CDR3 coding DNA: TGTGCCAGCAGCTTAGCGGGAGGGAGATCTGGGGCCAACGTCCTGACTTTC.

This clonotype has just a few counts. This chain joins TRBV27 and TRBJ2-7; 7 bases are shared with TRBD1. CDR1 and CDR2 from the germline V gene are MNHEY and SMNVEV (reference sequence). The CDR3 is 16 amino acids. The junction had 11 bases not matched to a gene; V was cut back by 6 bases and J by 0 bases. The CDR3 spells CASRLLGTVASYEQYF. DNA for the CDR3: TGTGCCAGCAGACTCCTCGGGACAGTAGCCTCCTACGAGCAGTACTTC.

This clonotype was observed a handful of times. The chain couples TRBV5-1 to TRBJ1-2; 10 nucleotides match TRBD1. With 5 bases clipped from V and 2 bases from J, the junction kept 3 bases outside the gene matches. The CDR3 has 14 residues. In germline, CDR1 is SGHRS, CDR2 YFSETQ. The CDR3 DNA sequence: TGCGCCAGCAGGGGACAGGGGACGAACTATGGCTACACCTTC. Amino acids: CASRGQGTNYGYTF.

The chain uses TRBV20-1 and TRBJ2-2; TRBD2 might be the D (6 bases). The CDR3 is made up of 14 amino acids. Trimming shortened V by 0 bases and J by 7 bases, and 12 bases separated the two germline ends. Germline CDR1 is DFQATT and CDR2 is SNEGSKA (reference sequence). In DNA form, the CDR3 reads TGCAGTGCTAGAGATTTTGGGGAGGTCGGGGAGCTGTTTTTT. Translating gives CSARDFGEVGELFF.

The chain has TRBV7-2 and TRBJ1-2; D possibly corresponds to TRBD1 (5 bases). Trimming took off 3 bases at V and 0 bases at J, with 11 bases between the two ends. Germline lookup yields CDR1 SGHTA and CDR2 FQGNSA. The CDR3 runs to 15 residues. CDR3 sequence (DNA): TGTGCCAGCAGCTTGACGGGGGTAGCTAACTATGGCTACACCTTC. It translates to CASSLTGVANYGYTF.

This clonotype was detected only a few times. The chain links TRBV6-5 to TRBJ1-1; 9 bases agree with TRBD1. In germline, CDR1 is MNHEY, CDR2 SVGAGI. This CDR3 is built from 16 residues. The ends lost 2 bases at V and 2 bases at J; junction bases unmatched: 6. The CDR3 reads CASSYRPTGGNTEAFF. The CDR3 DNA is TGTGCCAGCAGTTACCGACCGACAGGGGGTAACACTGAAGCTTTCTTT.

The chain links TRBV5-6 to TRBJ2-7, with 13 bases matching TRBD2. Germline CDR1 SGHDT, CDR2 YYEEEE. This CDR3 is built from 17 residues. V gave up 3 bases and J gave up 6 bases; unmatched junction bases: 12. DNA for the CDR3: TGTGCCAGCAGCTCACCGGGACTAGCGGGAAGGCTGGGCGAGCAGTACTTC. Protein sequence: CASSSPGLAGRLGEQYF.

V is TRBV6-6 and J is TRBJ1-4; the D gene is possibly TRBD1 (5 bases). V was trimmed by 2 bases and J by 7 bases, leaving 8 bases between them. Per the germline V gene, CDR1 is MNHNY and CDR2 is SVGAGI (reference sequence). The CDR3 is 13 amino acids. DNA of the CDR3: TGTGCCAGCAGTTACCCAGGGAGTGAAAAACTGTTTTTT. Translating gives CASSYPGSEKLFF.

The CDR3 sequence: CASSSWSYTDTQYF. The DNA of the CDR3 is TGTGCCAGCAGTTCCTGGTCCTACACAGATACGCAGTATTTT. The gene calls are TRBV6-6 and TRBJ2-3; D is unclear. Trimming cost V 4 bases and J 2 bases, with 10 bases left between them. The CDR3 length is 14 residues. From germline, CDR1 is MNHNY and CDR2 SVGAGI (reference sequence).

DNA of the CDR3: TGTGCCAGCAGCAACCAGGGCACGGGCGAGCAGTACTTC. Protein product: CASSNQGTGEQYF. This sequence joins TRBV7-6 and TRBJ2-7; D perhaps matches TRBD1 (5 bases). The CDR3 spans 13 residues. V was cut by 5 bases and J by 6 bases, with 14 bases left in between. In germline, CDR1 is SGHVS, CDR2 FNYEAQ. The full variable domain, rest sourced from reference TRBV7-6 and TRBJ2-7, is GAGVSQSPRYKVTKRGQDVALRCDPISGHVSLYWYRQALGQGPEFLTYFNYEAQQDKSGLPNDRFSAERPEGSISTLTIQRTEQRDSAMYRCASSNQGTGEQYFGPGTRLTVT.

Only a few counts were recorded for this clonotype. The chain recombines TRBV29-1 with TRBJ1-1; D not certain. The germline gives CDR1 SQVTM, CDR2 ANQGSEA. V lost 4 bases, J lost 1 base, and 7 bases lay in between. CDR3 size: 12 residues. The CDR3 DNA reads TGCAGCGTTGTCGTCAGGAACACTGAAGCTTTCTTT. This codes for CSVVVRNTEAFF.

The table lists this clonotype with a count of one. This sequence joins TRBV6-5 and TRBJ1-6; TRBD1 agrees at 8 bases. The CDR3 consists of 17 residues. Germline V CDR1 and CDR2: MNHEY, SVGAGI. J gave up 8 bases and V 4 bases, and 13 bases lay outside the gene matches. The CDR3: CASSFLLRTGRDSPLHF. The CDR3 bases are TGTGCCAGCAGTTTCCTGCTCCGGACAGGGAGAGATTCACCCCTCCACTTT.

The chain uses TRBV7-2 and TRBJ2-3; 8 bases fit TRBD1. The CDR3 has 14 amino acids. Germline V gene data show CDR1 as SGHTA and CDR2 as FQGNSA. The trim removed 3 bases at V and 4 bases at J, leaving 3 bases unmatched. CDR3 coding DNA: TGTGCCAGCAGCTTTACAGGGGGTTCAGATACGCAGTATTTT. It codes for CASSFTGGSDTQYF.

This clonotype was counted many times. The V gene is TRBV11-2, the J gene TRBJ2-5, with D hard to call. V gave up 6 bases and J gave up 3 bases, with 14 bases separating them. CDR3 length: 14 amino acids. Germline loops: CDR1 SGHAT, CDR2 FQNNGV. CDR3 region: CASRDNKWKETQYF. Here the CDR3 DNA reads TGTGCCAGCAGAGATAACAAGTGGAAAGAGACCCAGTACTTC.

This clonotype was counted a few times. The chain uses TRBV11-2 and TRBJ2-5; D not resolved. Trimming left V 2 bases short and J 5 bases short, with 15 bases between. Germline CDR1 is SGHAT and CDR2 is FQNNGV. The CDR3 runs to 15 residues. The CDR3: CASSLMFDHLETQYF. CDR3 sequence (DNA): TGTGCCAGCAGCTTAATGTTCGACCATCTTGAGACCCAGTACTTC.